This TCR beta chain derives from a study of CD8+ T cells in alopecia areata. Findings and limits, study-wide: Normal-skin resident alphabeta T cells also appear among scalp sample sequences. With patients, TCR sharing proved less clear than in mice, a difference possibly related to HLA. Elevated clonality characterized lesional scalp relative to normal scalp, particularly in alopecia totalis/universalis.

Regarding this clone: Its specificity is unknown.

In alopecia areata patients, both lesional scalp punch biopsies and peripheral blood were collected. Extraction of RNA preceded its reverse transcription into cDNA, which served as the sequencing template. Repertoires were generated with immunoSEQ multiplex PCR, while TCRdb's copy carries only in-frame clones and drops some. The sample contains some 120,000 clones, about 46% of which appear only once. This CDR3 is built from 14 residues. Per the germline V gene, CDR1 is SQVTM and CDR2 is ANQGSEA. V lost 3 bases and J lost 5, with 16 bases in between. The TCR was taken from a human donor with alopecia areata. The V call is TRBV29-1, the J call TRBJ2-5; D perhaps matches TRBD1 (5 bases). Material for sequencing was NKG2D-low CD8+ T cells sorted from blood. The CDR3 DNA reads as TGCAGCGTTGAGTCCGCAGGGATTATTGAGACCCAGTACTTC. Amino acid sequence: CSVESAGIIETQYF.